This is a list of T cell receptor beta chains from one sample in a study of spatial heterogeneity in lung cancer. Each CDR3 protein is one row after TCRdb ran MiXCR on the 5' RACE reads. This table holds some 2,400 distinct CDR3 sequences, under 10% found once. This specimen was lung tumor tissue, taken at surgery. The receptors stem from a female donor with early-stage non-small cell lung cancer. Each CDR3 is given with its conserved first and last residue. A D gene is named only where the DNA matches it firmly. For some rows the clone size is stated as once, few or many, or as a class when expanded; others skip it.

TRBV6-2/TRBV6-3	TRBD2	many	TRBJ2-1	CASSMGLAGGFQFF	TGTGCCAGCAGCATGGGACTAGCGGGAGGTTTCCAGTTCTTC
TRBV7-2	TRBD2	medium-sized	TRBJ2-2	CASSSQGGKNTGELFF	TGTGCCAGCAGCTCCCAGGGAGGGAAGAACACCGGGGAGCTGTTTTTT
TRBV7-3	TRBD2	medium-sized	TRBJ2-3	CASSPGTSRADTQYF	TGTGCCAGCAGCCCCGGGACTAGCCGTGCAGATACGCAGTATTTT
TRBV7-8	.	many	TRBJ1-2	CASSLHGQGANYGYTF	TGTGCCAGCAGCTTACACGGGCAGGGAGCCAACTATGGCTACACCTTC
TRBV3-1	TRBD2	medium-sized	TRBJ2-3	CASSRIRLAGGTDTQYF	TGTGCCAGCAGCCGAATAAGACTAGCGGGAGGGACAGATACGCAGTATTTT
TRBV20-1	.	medium-sized	TRBJ1-1	CSARGQSNTEAFF	TGCAGTGCTAGAGGACAGTCGAACACTGAAGCTTTCTTT
TRBV7-2	.	.	TRBJ1-6	CASSLSTGWVSPLHF	TGTGCCAGCAGCTTATCAACAGGGTGGGTTTCACCCCTCCACTTT
TRBV28	.	many	TRBJ1-6	CASTPRDTYSPLHF	TGTGCCAGCACCCCCAGAGACACTTATTCACCCCTCCACTTT
TRBV7-8	TRBD1	medium-sized	TRBJ2-6	CASSFGGQGSSGANVLTF	TGTGCCAGCAGCTTTGGCGGACAGGGGTCCTCTGGGGCCAACGTCCTGACTTTC
TRBV7-3	TRBD2	.	TRBJ2-7	CASSFGLADAYEQYF	TGTGCCAGCAGCTTTGGACTAGCGGACGCCTACGAGCAGTACTTC
TRBV7-9	.	medium-sized	TRBJ2-5	CASTKNIFETQYF	TGTGCCAGCACAAAAAACATCTTCGAGACCCAGTACTTC
TRBV29-1	.	medium-sized	TRBJ2-5	CSVALALETQYF	TGCAGCGTTGCTCTAGCTCTAGAGACCCAGTACTTC
TRBV9	.	medium-sized	TRBJ1-2	CASSGQMGNYGYTF	TGTGCCAGCAGCGGACAGATGGGCAACTATGGCTACACCTTC
TRBV28	.	medium-sized	TRBJ2-7	CASSPGDIRSYEQYF	TGTGCCAGCAGTCCGGGGGACATACGATCCTACGAGCAGTACTTC
TRBV21-1	.	medium-sized	TRBJ2-1	CASSRGPFRSYNEQFF	TGTGCCAGCAGCAGGGGGCCGTTTAGGTCCTACAATGAGCAGTTCTTC
TRBV4-1	TRBD1	medium-sized	TRBJ1-3	CASSHPGTGKTGNTIYF	TGCGCCAGCAGCCACCCCGGGACAGGGAAGACTGGAAACACCATATATTTT
TRBV27	.	medium-sized	TRBJ1-5	CASRLGLNQPQHF	TGTGCCAGCAGACTCGGACTTAATCAGCCCCAGCATTTT
TRBV5-4	.	.	TRBJ2-2	CASSFGMTGELFF	TGTGCCAGCAGCTTTGGAATGACCGGGGAGCTGTTTTTT
TRBV5-4	.	.	TRBJ2-3	CASSVGGSTDTQYF	TGTGCCAGCAGCGTGGGGGGCAGCACAGATACGCAGTATTTT
TRBV5-1	TRBD2	.	TRBJ2-5	CASSPLPSSGKETQYF	TGCGCCAGCAGCCCCCTACCCTCTAGCGGGAAAGAGACCCAGTACTTC
TRBV28	.	large	TRBJ1-2	CASSLPFLQANYGYTF	TGTGCCAGCAGTTTACCCTTTCTTCAGGCTAACTATGGCTACACCTTC
TRBV13	TRBD1	.	TRBJ2-3	CASSWEQGRRTDTQYF	TGTGCCAGCAGTTGGGAACAGGGGCGGCGCACAGATACGCAGTATTTT
TRBV5-4	.	medium-sized	TRBJ2-1	CAMGGGLEQFF	TGTGCCATGGGGGGAGGACTTGAGCAGTTCTTC
TRBV12-3/TRBV12-4	.	medium-sized	TRBJ1-6	CASSFRPYNSPLHF	TGTGCCAGCAGTTTCAGGCCCTATAATTCACCCCTCCACTTT
TRBV7-6	TRBD2	medium-sized	TRBJ2-3	CASSPGLAGGKGADTQYF	TGTGCCAGCAGCCCCGGACTAGCGGGAGGGAAAGGGGCCGATACGCAGTATTTT
TRBV3-1	.	medium-sized	TRBJ2-1	CASSQGRAYNEQFF	TGTGCCAGCAGCCAAGGGAGGGCCTACAATGAGCAGTTCTTC
TRBV2	.	medium-sized	TRBJ1-2	CASSEMGYIGYTF	TGTGCCAGCAGTGAGATGGGGTACATTGGCTACACCTTC
TRBV12-3/TRBV12-4	.	medium-sized	TRBJ2-1	CASNLGENEQFF	TGTGCCAGCAATCTTGGGGAAAATGAGCAGTTCTTC
TRBV6-5	.	medium-sized	TRBJ2-7	CASSGGQPWAYEQYF	TGTGCCAGCAGTGGCGGACAGCCCTGGGCCTACGAGCAGTACTTC